The sample holds many counts of the clone carrying this T cell receptor beta chain. The antigen is not known. This sample is drawn from a study of T cell repertoires in cytomegalovirus infection. In the study overall: Public TCR beta signatures indicated both CMV infection and matching HLA type. General study results and limits: Cumulative public TCR beta family frequency identified CMV carriers with the relevant HLA. HLA-C-restricted CMV clonotypes gave the most frequent clonotype in two of eight donors.

A single record per CDR3 protein comes from TCRdb applying MiXCR to the reads. The sample records about 300,000 distinct CDR3 sequences, roughly a tenth being singletons. The ends were cut back, 5 bases at V and 1 base at J, with 16 bases in the middle. CDR1 SEHNR and CDR2 FQNEAQ come from the germline V gene (reference sequence). There are 16 residues in the CDR3. This clonotype originated in a human donor in good health (CMV status not recorded). Some clones in this sample may be carry-over from other donors' samples. The chain joins TRBV7-9 to TRBJ2-3, with D possibly TRBD1 on 5 matching bases. Source material: PBMCs. Written as DNA, the CDR3 is TGTGCCAGCAGCACAAGCAGGGTACTACGCACAGATACGCAGTATTTT. Protein sequence: CASSTSRVLRTDTQYF. The whole variable domain, remainder taken from reference TRBV7-9 and TRBJ2-3, is DTGVSQNPRHKITKRGQNVTFRCDPISEHNRLYWYRQTLGQGPEFLTYFQNEAQLEKSRLLSDRFSAERPKGSFSTLEIQRTEQGDSAMYLCASSTSRVLRTDTQYFGPGTRLTVL.